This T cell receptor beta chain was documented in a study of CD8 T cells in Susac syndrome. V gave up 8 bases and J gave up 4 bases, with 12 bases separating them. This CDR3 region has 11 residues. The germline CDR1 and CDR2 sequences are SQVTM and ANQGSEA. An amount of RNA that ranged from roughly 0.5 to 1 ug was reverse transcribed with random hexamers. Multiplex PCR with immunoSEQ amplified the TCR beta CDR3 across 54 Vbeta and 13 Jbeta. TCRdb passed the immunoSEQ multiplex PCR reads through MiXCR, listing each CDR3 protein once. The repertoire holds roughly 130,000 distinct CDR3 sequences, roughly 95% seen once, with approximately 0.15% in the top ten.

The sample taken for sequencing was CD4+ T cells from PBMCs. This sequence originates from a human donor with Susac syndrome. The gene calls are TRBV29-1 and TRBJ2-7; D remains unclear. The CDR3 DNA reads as TGCAGCCTGTGGGGTGAATACGAGCAGTACTTC. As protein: CSLWGEYEQYF.